A single sample gave rise to the 25 T cell receptor beta chains below, sequenced in a study of blood T cell repertoires in COVID-19. Assay used: immunoSEQ multiplex PCR; TCRdb lists only in-frame clones, some missing. The top ten hold less than 15% of the sample, which has 60,000 to 85,000 clones, approximately 83% seen once. The sample taken for sequencing was peripheral blood. The receptors originated from a human donor in a cohort sampled during active COVID-19.

The chain carries TRBV2 and TRBJ2-1; 8 nucleotides match TRBD1. The CDR3 extends over 15 amino acids. In germline, CDR1 is SNHLY, CDR2 FYNNEI. J was trimmed by 3 bases and V by 6 bases; bases with no gene match: 7. DNA for the CDR3: TGTGCCAGCAGGGTCCGGGACAGGCGCTACAATGAGCAGTTCTTC. Amino acid sequence: CASRVRDRRYNEQFF.

The gene calls are TRBV7-9 and TRBJ1-2, with D uncertain. Per germline, CDR1 SEHNR and CDR2 FQNEAQ (reference sequence). The CDR3 runs 15 residues. The V and J ends lost 4 bases and 1 base respectively, with 13 bases between them. The CDR3 region has the DNA TGTGCCAGCAGCTATGATACAGCTAATAACTATGGCTACACCTTC. Residues: CASSYDTANNYGYTF.

This chain links TRBV2 with TRBJ2-1; TRBD2 matches 9 bases. The CDR3 extends over 14 amino acids. The J segment lost 7 bases and the V segment lost 4 bases, leaving 5 bases of the junction unmatched. Per germline, CDR1 SNHLY and CDR2 FYNNEI. For the CDR3, the DNA is TGTGCCAGCAGTGGGACTAGCGTATTGAATGAGCAGTTCTTC. It is translated as CASSGTSVLNEQFF.

The chain couples TRBV4-1 to TRBJ2-5, with D maybe TRBD2 (6 bases). Trimming pared 4 bases from V and 5 bases from J, leaving 20 bases between. The CDR3 has 16 residues. Germline loops: CDR1 MGHRA, CDR2 YSYEKL. CDR3 nucleotide sequence: TGCGCCAGCAGCCTGGGGGGATCGGAGGGGCGGGAGACCCAGTACTTC. The encoded protein is CASSLGGSEGRETQYF.

V is TRBV11-2 and J is TRBJ2-1; a weak D match, TRBD2 (5 bases). CDR1 and CDR2 from the germline V gene are SGHAT and FQNNGV. The CDR3 has 13 amino acids. The V end was cut by 1 base, the J end by 9 bases, with 10 bases between. In nucleotides, the CDR3 is TGTGCCAGCAGCTTAGGGAGAGAGGGTGAGCAGTTCTTC. This gives the protein CASSLGREGEQFF.

The chain combines TRBV6-5 with TRBJ2-7; TRBD1 is a possible D gene (6 bases). Trimming stripped 5 bases from V and 3 bases from J, with 11 bases between. The CDR3 is 13 amino acids. The V gene's germline CDR1 is MNHEY and CDR2 SVGAGI. The CDR3 sequence: CASSTRDIYEQYF. DNA for the CDR3: TGTGCCAGCAGTACAAGGGACATCTACGAGCAGTACTTC.

This rearrangement joins TRBV10-3 to TRBJ2-7, with TRBD2 matching 11 bases. Germline-derived CDR1 and CDR2 are ENHRY and SYGVKD. The CDR3 sequence is 16 residues long. V was pared by 4 bases and J by 0 bases, with 5 bases of the junction left unmatched. The CDR3 loop reads CAISASSGGSSYEQYF. The CDR3 region has the DNA TGTGCCATCAGTGCCTCTAGCGGGGGGAGCTCCTACGAGCAGTACTTC.

The genes are TRBV27 and TRBJ1-2; 8 bases map to TRBD1. CDR3 length: 15 amino acids. The ends lost 3 bases at V and 5 bases at J; junction bases unmatched: 8. The germline CDR1 and CDR2 sequences are MNHEY and SMNVEV (reference sequence). In DNA, the CDR3 is TGTGCCAGCAGTTTCTTGGACAGGGCCGAGTATGGCTACACCTTC. It yields the protein CASSFLDRAEYGYTF.

This chain joins TRBV18 and TRBJ2-2; D not certain. CDR3 length equals 12 residues. Germline CDR1 and CDR2: KGHSH and LQKENI. The germline V and J ends were trimmed by 5 bases and 7 bases, with 8 bases remaining between them. CDR3 coding DNA: TGTGCCAGCTCAACGGGTGGCGGGGAGCTGTTTTTT. Its protein is CASSTGGGELFF. The whole variable domain, remainder taken from reference TRBV18 and TRBJ2-2, is NAGVMQNPRHLVRRRGQEARLRCSPMKGHSHVYWYRQLPEEGLKFMVYLQKENIIDESGMPKERFSAEFPKEGPSILRIQQVVRGDSAAYFCASSTGGGELFFGEGSRLTVL.

The chain has TRBV6-4 and TRBJ2-3; no reliable D call. The CDR3 loop spans 13 amino acids. V was cut by 5 bases and J by 4 bases, with 10 bases left in between. Germline CDR1 MRHNA, CDR2 SNTAGT. The CDR3 spells CASSKWSADTQYF. Here the CDR3 DNA reads TGTGCCAGCAGTAAGTGGTCGGCAGATACGCAGTATTTT.

The CDR3 DNA reads as TGTGCCTGGAGTGAGGGGCAGTTTAGCAATCAGCCCCAGCATTTT. Residues: CAWSEGQFSNQPQHF. The rearrangement links TRBV30 to TRBJ1-5; TRBD1 might be the D (5 bases). V was cut by 1 base and J by 0 bases, with 10 bases left in between. CDR1 GTSNPN and CDR2 SVGIG come from the germline V gene (reference sequence). The CDR3 runs 15 residues.

The chain couples TRBV6-1 to TRBJ2-3; 10 bases align to TRBD1. Germline-derived CDR1 and CDR2 are MNHNS and SASEGT. J gave up 1 base and V 2 bases, and 6 bases lay outside the gene matches. This CDR3 spans 17 amino acids. CDR3 protein: CASSELSGTGGTDTQYF. The DNA of the CDR3 is TGTGCCAGCAGTGAACTTTCCGGGACAGGGGGCACAGATACGCAGTATTTT.

The chain is built from TRBV4-1 and TRBJ1-2; TRBD1 matches 11 bases. Germline trimming cut 1 base from V and 14 bases from J; bases unmatched to any gene: 12. The CDR3 is 15 amino acids. The germline CDR1 and CDR2 sequences are MGHRA and YSYEKL. As DNA, the CDR3 is TGCGCCAGCAGCCAAGCTCTAGGACAGGGGGCGGTTGCTACCTTC. Translation: CASSQALGQGAVATF.

The genes are TRBV27 and TRBJ2-5, with 10 bases that match TRBD2. Germline loops: CDR1 MNHEY, CDR2 SMNVEV (reference sequence). The CDR3 is 14 amino acids. After removal of 10 bases from V and 4 bases from J, the junction contained 9 bases not matched to a gene. The CDR3 DNA follows: TGTGCCACACCTCGTTCTAGCGGGAGAGAGACCCAGTACTTC. Translating gives CATPRSSGRETQYF.

The chain uses TRBV15 and TRBJ2-1; 8 bases match TRBD2. Germline loops: CDR1 LNHNV, CDR2 YYDKDF (reference sequence). V shed 5 bases, J shed 5 bases, and the junction held 8 bases outside the gene matches. This CDR3 has 15 residues. DNA for the CDR3: TGTGCCACCAGCTCAGGAGGCGGGGGGAACAATGAGCAGTTCTTC. As protein: CATSSGGGGNNEQFF.

J is TRBJ2-7 and V is TRBV7-2; 10 bases line up with TRBD1. CDR1 and CDR2 from the germline V gene are SGHTA and FQGNSA. The CDR3 loop spans 13 amino acids. Germline trimming cut 5 bases from V and 3 bases from J; bases unmatched to any gene: 1. DNA of the CDR3: TGTGCCAGCAGCCGGACAGGGGGCTACGAGCAGTACTTC. This gives the protein CASSRTGGYEQYF. The whole variable domain, filled in from reference TRBV7-2 and TRBJ2-7, reads GAGVSQSPSNKVTEKGKDVELRCDPISGHTALYWYRQSLGQGLEFLIYFQGNSAPDKSGLPSDRFSAERTGGSVSTLTIQRTQQEDSAVYLCASSRTGGYEQYFGPGTRLTVT.

This clone was counted a single time. The gene calls are TRBV15 and TRBJ1-2; 10 nucleotides line up with TRBD1. Germline lookup yields CDR1 LNHNV and CDR2 YYDKDF (reference sequence). V shed 0 bases and J 7 bases; nucleotides not matched to a gene: 8. CDR3 size: 16 residues. Here the CDR3 reads CATSREPSDRGAGYTF. As DNA, the CDR3 is TGTGCCACCAGCAGAGAACCTTCGGACAGGGGGGCTGGCTACACCTTC. The full variable domain, rest sourced from reference TRBV15 and TRBJ1-2, is DAMVIQNPRYQVTQFGKPVTLSCSQTLNHNVMYWYQQKSSQAPKLLFHYYDKDFNNEADTPDNFQSRRPNTSFCFLDIRSPGLGDTAMYLCATSREPSDRGAGYTFGSGTRLTVV.

The genes are TRBV2 and TRBJ2-3; 14 nucleotides match TRBD2. The CDR3 covers 15 residues. With V trimmed by 6 bases and J by 5 bases, 4 bases remained unmatched. The germline gives CDR1 SNHLY, CDR2 FYNNEI. CDR3 amino acids: CASRRTSGGRDTQYF. CDR3 coding DNA: TGTGCCAGCAGGAGGACTAGCGGGGGGAGAGATACGCAGTATTTT. The full variable domain, rest sourced from reference TRBV2 and TRBJ2-3, is EPEVTQTPSHQVTQMGQEVILRCVPISNHLYFYWYRQILGQKVEFLVSFYNNEISEKSEIFDDQFSVERPDGSNFTLKIRSTKLEDSAMYFCASRRTSGGRDTQYFGPGTRLTVL.

The chain is built from TRBV9 and TRBJ2-2; 11 bases fit TRBD1. The germline CDR1 and CDR2 sequences are SGDLS and YYNGEE. J gave up 2 bases and V 4 bases, and 4 bases lay outside the gene matches. The CDR3 has 16 residues. The CDR3 DNA reads as TGTGCCAGCAGCTTCGGGACAGGGGGTAACACCGGGGAGCTGTTTTTT. Translating it yields CASSFGTGGNTGELFF.

The chain links TRBV28 to TRBJ2-4; D is unclear. The CDR3 consists of 15 residues. Looked up from germline, CDR1 is MDHEN and CDR2 is SYDVKM. With 3 bases removed from V and 4 bases from J, the gap between germline ends came to 13 bases. CDR3 DNA: TGTGCCAGCAGTTTTCGATTGGGCCAGAAAAACATTCAGTACTTC. Protein product: CASSFRLGQKNIQYF.

Comments on this clone: Given a much more abundant clone one base away, this may be a read error. Other DNA variants within this sample encode the same CDR3. The chain is built from TRBV19 and TRBJ1-2; TRBD1 might be the D (5 bases). CDR3 length: 11 residues. Trimming shortened V by 7 bases and J by 3 bases, and 6 bases separated the two germline ends. CDR1 and CDR2 from the germline V gene are LNHDA and SQIVND (reference sequence). CDR3 amino acids: CASTGDYGYTF. For the CDR3, the DNA is TGTGCCAGTACGGGGGACTATGGCTACACCTTC.

The CDR3 DNA reads as TGTGCCAGCAGCTTGTCGTTCGGGGACGAGCAGTACTTC. It is translated as CASSLSFGDEQYF. The chain recombines TRBV5-4 with TRBJ2-7; tentatively, D is TRBD2 (5 bases). This CDR3 has 13 amino acids. CDR1 SGHNT and CDR2 YYREEE come from the germline V gene (reference sequence). V lost 1 base and J 5 bases, leaving 10 bases between the germline ends.

The V and J genes are TRBV19 and TRBJ2-4; TRBD1 aligns across 8 bases. Germline CDR1 is LNHDA and CDR2 is SQIVND (reference sequence). This CDR3 has 17 residues. With 2 bases clipped from V and 0 bases from J, the junction kept 6 bases outside the gene matches. The DNA of the CDR3 is TGTGCCAGTAGTATAAACAGGGGGGAGTTAGCCAAAAACATTCAGTACTTC. Amino acids: CASSINRGELAKNIQYF.

This sequence joins TRBV6-1 and TRBJ2-3; 9 bases are a match to TRBD1. The junction had 11 bases not matched to a gene; V was cut back by 0 bases and J by 1 base. Germline CDR1 and CDR2: MNHNS and SASEGT. CDR3 length: 19 amino acids. The CDR3 nucleotides are TGTGCCAGCAGTGAAGCCAGTACGAACAGGGGGCATCGCACAGATACGCAGTATTTT. Its translation: CASSEASTNRGHRTDTQYF.

Only one count was recorded for this clone. The V gene is TRBV27, the J gene TRBJ1-2, with D perhaps matching TRBD1 (5 bases). The CDR3 consists of 14 residues. Trimming pared 0 bases from V and 5 bases from J, leaving 10 bases between. Germline V gives CDR1 MNHEY, CDR2 SMNVEV (reference sequence). The CDR3 protein is CASSLSPRQYGYTF. The CDR3, as DNA: TGTGCCAGCAGTTTATCACCACGACAGTATGGCTACACCTTC.